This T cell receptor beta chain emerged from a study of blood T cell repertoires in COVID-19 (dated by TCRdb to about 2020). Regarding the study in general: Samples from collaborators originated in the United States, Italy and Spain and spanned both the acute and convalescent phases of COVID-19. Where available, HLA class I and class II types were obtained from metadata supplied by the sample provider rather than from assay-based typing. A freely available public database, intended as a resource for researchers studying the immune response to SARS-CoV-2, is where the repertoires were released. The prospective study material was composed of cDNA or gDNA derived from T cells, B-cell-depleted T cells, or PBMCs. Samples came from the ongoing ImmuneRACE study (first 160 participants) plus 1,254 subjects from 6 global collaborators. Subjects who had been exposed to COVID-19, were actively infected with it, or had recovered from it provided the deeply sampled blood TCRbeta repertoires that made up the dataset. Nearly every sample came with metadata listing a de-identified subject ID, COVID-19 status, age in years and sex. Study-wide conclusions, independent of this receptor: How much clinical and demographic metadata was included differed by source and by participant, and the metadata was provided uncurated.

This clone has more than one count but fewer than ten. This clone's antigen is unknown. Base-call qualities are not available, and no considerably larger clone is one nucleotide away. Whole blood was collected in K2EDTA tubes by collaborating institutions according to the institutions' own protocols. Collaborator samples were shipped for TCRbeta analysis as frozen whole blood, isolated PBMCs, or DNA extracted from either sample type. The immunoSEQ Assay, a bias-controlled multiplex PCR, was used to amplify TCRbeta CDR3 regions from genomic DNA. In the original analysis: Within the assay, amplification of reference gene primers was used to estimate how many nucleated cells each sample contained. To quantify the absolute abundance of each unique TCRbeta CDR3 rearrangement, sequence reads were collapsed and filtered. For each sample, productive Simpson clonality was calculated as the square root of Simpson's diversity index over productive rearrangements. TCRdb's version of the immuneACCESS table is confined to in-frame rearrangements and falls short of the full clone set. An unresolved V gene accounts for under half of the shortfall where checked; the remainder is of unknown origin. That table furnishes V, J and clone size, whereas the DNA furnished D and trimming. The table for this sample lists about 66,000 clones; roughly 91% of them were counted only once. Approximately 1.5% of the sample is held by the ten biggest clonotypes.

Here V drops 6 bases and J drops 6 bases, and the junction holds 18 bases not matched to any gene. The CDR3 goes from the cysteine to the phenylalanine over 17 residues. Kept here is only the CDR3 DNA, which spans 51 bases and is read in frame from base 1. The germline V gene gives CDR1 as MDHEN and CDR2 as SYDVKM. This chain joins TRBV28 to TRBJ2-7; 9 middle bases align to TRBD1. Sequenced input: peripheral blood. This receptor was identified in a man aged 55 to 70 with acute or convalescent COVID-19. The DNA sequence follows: TGTGCCAGCAGGGCCCGGGACAGGGCCTATACCGTCCGCGAGCAGTACTTC. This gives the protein CASRARDRAYTVREQYF.